Below, 9 T cell receptor beta chains from the same sample are listed, as sequenced in a study of response to subunit inactivated influenza vaccine. TCRdb fed the RT-PCR reads into MiXCR, producing one record per CDR3 protein. The sample yields approximately 730,000 distinct CDR3 sequences, roughly 14% seen once. The material sequenced was PBMCs from blood, taken about 14 days before vaccination. Every receptor here comes from a middle-aged man who received an inactivated influenza vaccine.

Only a few counts were recorded for this clonotype. The chain joins TRBV7-9 to TRBJ1-4; D is ambiguous. Between the trimmed V and J ends, which lost 2 bases and 8 bases, there was a span of 6 bases. This CDR3 is 12 amino acids long. Germline CDR1 is SEHNR and CDR2 is FQNEAQ (reference sequence). CDR3 region: CASSLIEEKLFF. The CDR3 DNA follows: TGTGCCAGCAGCTTAATAGAGGAAAAACTGTTTTTT. The entire variable domain, with the rest obtained from reference TRBV7-9 and TRBJ1-4, is as follows: DTGVSQNPRHKITKRGQNVTFRCDPISEHNRLYWYRQTLGQGPEFLTYFQNEAQLEKSRLLSDRFSAERPKGSFSTLEIQRTEQGDSAMYLCASSLIEEKLFFGSGTQLSVL.

The CDR3, as DNA: TGTGCCAGCGGCCCAGGGCCGAGAGGGAACATTCAGTACTTC. Its translation is CASGPGPRGNIQYF. The rearrangement uses TRBV6-1 and TRBJ2-4; perhaps D is TRBD1 or TRBD2 (5 bases each). V was pared by 8 bases and J by 7 bases, with 18 bases between. The CDR3 runs 14 residues. The germline V gene encodes CDR1 MNHNS and CDR2 SASEGT.

The chain uses TRBV14 and TRBJ2-1; D uncertain. V gave up 0 bases and J gave up 14 bases, with 14 bases separating them. The germline CDR1 and CDR2 sequences are SGHDN and FVKESK. This CDR3 region has 13 residues. CDR3 coding DNA: TGTGCCAGCAGCCAAGAGGGGTTGACAACCAAGTTCTTC. It specifies CASSQEGLTTKFF.

This clonotype occurred a few times. The gene calls are TRBV10-1 and TRBJ2-7; possibly TRBD1 for D (6 bases). Germline CDR1 is WNHNN and CDR2 is SYGVQD (reference sequence). V gave up 6 bases and J gave up 1 base, with 10 bases separating them. The CDR3 has 13 residues. The CDR3 sequence: CASSDDRSYEQYF. CDR3 nucleotides: TGCGCCAGCAGCGATGACAGGTCCTACGAGCAGTACTTC.

This clonotype showed up just a few times. The chain is built from TRBV18 and TRBJ1-5, with D maybe TRBD1 (6 bases). The CDR3 totals 16 residues. V was pared by 3 bases and J by 3 bases, with 15 bases between. The germline CDR1 and CDR2 sequences are KGHSH and LQKENI. Written as DNA, the CDR3 is TGTGCCAGCTCACCGGTCACCCGGACAGTCAATCAGCCCCAGCATTTT. This codes for CASSPVTRTVNQPQHF.

The chain combines TRBV4-3 with TRBJ1-3; perhaps TRBD1 as D (6 bases). Germline V lookup: CDR1 LGHNA, CDR2 YSLEER. The CDR3 consists of 16 residues. V was cut by 0 bases and J by 4 bases, with 13 bases left in between. CDR3 DNA sequence: TGCGCCAGCAGCCAAGATTATATCAGGGGAGGAAACACCATATATTTT. Translating it yields CASSQDYIRGGNTIYF.

The rearrangement uses TRBV20-1 and TRBJ2-1; the match to TRBD2 covers 13 bases. The CDR3 length is 15 residues. Germline lookup yields CDR1 DFQATT and CDR2 SNEGSKA (reference sequence). V gave up 5 bases and J gave up 7 bases; unmatched junction bases: 8. The CDR3 loop is CSAGLAGVFGNEQFF. DNA of the CDR3: TGCAGTGCTGGACTAGCGGGAGTTTTTGGGAATGAGCAGTTCTTC.

This clonotype has at least ten counts. The V gene is TRBV7-9, the J gene TRBJ1-5; tentative D call: TRBD1 (6 bases). CDR1 is SEHNR and CDR2 is FQNEAQ in the germline V gene (reference sequence). The ends were cut back, 1 base at V and 2 bases at J, with 9 bases in the middle. This CDR3 spans 15 amino acids. CDR3 DNA sequence: TGTGCCAGCAGCTTAGGCAGGGGCGGCAATCAGCCCCAGCATTTT. It translates to CASSLGRGGNQPQHF.

This clonotype was counted only a few times. This CDR3 is CASSYSLGGIYEQYF. DNA of the CDR3: TGTGCCAGCAGTTACAGTCTCGGGGGAATCTACGAGCAGTACTTC. The gene calls are TRBV6-5 and TRBJ2-7; TRBD2 might be the D (6 bases). CDR1 is MNHEY, CDR2 SVGAGI, per germline. Trimming left V 2 bases short and J 3 bases short, with 14 bases between. This CDR3 is built from 15 residues.